The 28 T cell receptor beta chains below all came from one sample that was sequenced in a study of OX40 agonist ivuxolimab in advanced cancers. The data were produced by immunoSEQ multiplex PCR, yet TCRdb's version contains in-frame clones alone and is incomplete. The sample includes 70,000 to 85,000 clones, approximately 86% of them seen just once. The sample in question was CD4+ or CD8+ T cells sorted from blood, obtained in a trial of the OX40 agonist ivuxolimab. These receptors originate from an adult with an advanced solid tumor such as melanoma, head and neck, liver or kidney cancer.

The V call is TRBV28, the J call TRBJ1-2; TRBD1 might be the D (5 bases). V lost 6 bases, J lost 4 bases, and 12 bases lay in between. CDR1 is MDHEN and CDR2 is SYDVKM in the germline V gene. This CDR3 is 13 amino acids long. CDR3: CASRQGGLYGYTF. CDR3 bases: TGTGCCAGCAGGCAGGGAGGGCTCTATGGCTACACCTTC.

The chain links TRBV6-1 to TRBJ2-1; D might be TRBD1 or TRBD2, each matching 5 bases. Germline assignment: CDR1 MNHNS and CDR2 SASEGT. V dropped 0 bases and J dropped 4 bases, with 19 bases sitting between them. The CDR3 runs to 18 residues. CDR3 in amino acids: CASSEAGVGPISYNEQFF. The CDR3 region has the DNA TGTGCCAGCAGTGAAGCGGGGGTGGGTCCAATCAGTTACAATGAGCAGTTCTTC.

This clone showed up just a few times. The rearrangement joins TRBV7-8 to TRBJ2-7, with D perhaps TRBD1 or TRBD2 (5 bases each). From germline, CDR1 is SGHVS and CDR2 FQNEAQ. The CDR3 has 14 residues. The V and J ends lost 7 bases and 0 bases respectively, with 13 bases between them. CDR3: CASTLGVGSYEQYF. The CDR3 DNA sequence: TGTGCCAGCACCCTGGGGGTTGGCTCCTACGAGCAGTACTTC.

As DNA, the CDR3 is TGCGCCAGCAGCCAAGAAATCTCTGGGGCCAACGTCCTGACTTTC. It translates to CASSQEISGANVLTF. The chain carries TRBV4-3 and TRBJ2-6; D unresolved. Trimming removed 0 bases from V and 0 bases from J, with 3 bases in between. The CDR3 is made up of 15 amino acids. Germline-derived CDR1 and CDR2 are LGHNA and YSLEER.

The chain carries TRBV13 and TRBJ2-5; 8 bases map to TRBD2. With 0 bases clipped from V and 4 bases from J, the junction kept 10 bases outside the gene matches. Germline V gene data show CDR1 as PRHDT and CDR2 as FYEKMQ (reference sequence). The CDR3 has 17 amino acids. CDR3 residues: CASSLGKSRGLGETQYF. The CDR3 coding sequence is TGTGCCAGCAGCTTAGGAAAGTCGAGGGGACTAGGAGAGACCCAGTACTTC.

The CDR3 nucleotides are TGTGCCAGCAGTATGGGACAGGGGGAGATCTATGGCTACACCTTC. Protein sequence: CASSMGQGEIYGYTF. The chain employs TRBV28 and TRBJ1-2; 11 nucleotides align to TRBD1. The CDR3 spans 15 residues. Trimming took 5 bases from V and 4 from J; bases not matched to a gene: 6. Germline CDR1 and CDR2: MDHEN and SYDVKM.

The genes are TRBV29-1 and TRBJ2-7; TRBD1 matches 9 bases. The germline CDR1 and CDR2 sequences are SQVTM and ANQGSEA. The CDR3 runs 12 residues. The V segment lost 7 bases and the J segment 3 bases; nucleotides outside the gene matches: 4. The CDR3, as DNA: TGCAGCGCCGGGACAGGGAGCTACGAGCAGTACTTC. Residues: CSAGTGSYEQYF.

The rearrangement joins TRBV7-9 to TRBJ2-1; 9 bases line up with TRBD2. The germline V gene encodes CDR1 SEHNR and CDR2 FQNEAQ (reference sequence). With 1 base clipped from V and 10 bases from J, the junction kept 8 bases outside the gene matches. The CDR3 sequence is 15 residues long. CDR3 coding DNA: TGTGCCAGCAGCTTAGAAGGGCTAGCGGGACGGGAGCAGTTCTTC. It specifies CASSLEGLAGREQFF.

This sequence joins TRBV2 and TRBJ2-4; tentative D call: TRBD1 (5 bases). This CDR3 is built from 14 residues. V was clipped by 8 bases and J by 0 bases, with 11 bases between them. Germline V CDR1 and CDR2: SNHLY, FYNNEI. CDR3 nucleotides: TGTGCCAGCCGAAACAGGCTAGCCAAAAACATTCAGTACTTC. This encodes CASRNRLAKNIQYF.

The genes are TRBV18 and TRBJ1-5; 8 positions match TRBD1. Germline V lookup: CDR1 KGHSH, CDR2 LQKENI. The V segment lost 3 bases and the J segment 7 bases; nucleotides outside the gene matches: 5. This CDR3 contains 14 residues. CDR3 sequence: CASSPQGASQPQHF. The CDR3 nucleotides read TGTGCCAGCTCACCGCAGGGGGCAAGCCAGCCCCAGCATTTT. The full variable domain, rest sourced from reference TRBV18 and TRBJ1-5, is NAGVMQNPRHLVRRRGQEARLRCSPMKGHSHVYWYRQLPEEGLKFMVYLQKENIIDESGMPKERFSAEFPKEGPSILRIQQVVRGDSAAYFCASSPQGASQPQHFGDGTRLSIL.

The rearrangement links TRBV7-8 to TRBJ1-5, with TRBD1 as a possible D gene (5 bases). The CDR3 spans 14 residues. The V gene lost 2 bases and the J gene lost 9 bases, with 14 bases spanning the gap. Germline V gene lookup returns CDR1 SGHVS and CDR2 FQNEAQ. The CDR3 DNA reads as TGTGCCAGCAGCTTAACGCAGGGCCCCGCGCCCCAGCATTTT. Amino acid sequence: CASSLTQGPAPQHF.

CDR3 amino acids: CASSSGQGPYEQYF. The CDR3 DNA sequence: TGTGCCAGCTCATCGGGACAGGGGCCTTACGAGCAGTACTTC. V usage is TRBV18 and J usage is TRBJ2-7, with 10 bases fitting TRBD1. Germline lookup yields CDR1 KGHSH and CDR2 LQKENI. J gave up 4 bases and V 5 bases, and 5 bases lay outside the gene matches. This CDR3 spans 14 amino acids.

The chain has TRBV7-9 and TRBJ2-6, with no clear D. The CDR3 consists of 15 residues. Trimming left V 7 bases short and J 2 bases short, with 12 bases between. CDR1 and CDR2 from the germline V gene are SEHNR and FQNEAQ (reference sequence). CDR3: CASTAVRPGANVLTF. The CDR3 DNA reads TGTGCCAGCACCGCGGTTCGGCCTGGGGCCAACGTCCTGACTTTC.

This chain joins TRBV14 and TRBJ2-3; D is unresolved. The CDR3 runs 14 residues. Germline values: CDR1 SGHDN, CDR2 FVKESK. Trimming removed 1 base at V and 6 bases at J, with 11 bases between. CDR3 nucleotide sequence: TGTGCCAGCAGCCAAGTCCCCGCCCGGGATACGCAGTATTTT. It yields the protein CASSQVPARDTQYF.

The V call is TRBV7-3, the J call TRBJ2-1; TRBD2 agrees at 7 bases. Germline loops: CDR1 SGHTA, CDR2 FQGTGA. V lost 5 bases, J lost 0 bases, and 7 bases stayed unmatched. The CDR3 is made up of 16 amino acids. The CDR3 loop is CASSLIGGSSYNEQFF. Here the CDR3 DNA reads TGTGCCAGCAGCCTCATTGGCGGGAGCTCCTACAATGAGCAGTTCTTC. Variable domain in full (rest from reference TRBV7-3 and TRBJ2-1): GAGVSQTPSNKVTEKGKYVELRCDPISGHTALYWYRQSLGQGPEFLIYFQGTGAADDSGLPNDRFFAVRPEGSVSTLKIQRTERGDSAVYLCASSLIGGSSYNEQFFGPGTRLTVL.

This chain connects TRBV5-1 to TRBJ2-7; TRBD1 or TRBD2 may be the D gene (5 bases each). Per germline, CDR1 SGHRS and CDR2 YFSETQ. V shed 3 bases and J shed 3 bases, with 16 bases lying between them. CDR3 size: 15 residues. DNA of the CDR3: TGCGCCAGCAGCTGGGGGAGTGGGGTGATCTACGAGCAGTACTTC. The encoded protein is CASSWGSGVIYEQYF.

This clone has only one observation. The chain couples TRBV19 to TRBJ1-1, with TRBD1 identical over 7 bases. Germline CDR1 reads LNHDA; CDR2 reads SQIVND (reference sequence). The ends lost 1 base at V and 1 base at J; junction bases unmatched: 6. The CDR3 runs 16 residues. DNA of the CDR3: TGTGCCAGTAGTATAGGGACAGGACATTCGAACACTGAAGCTTTCTTT. It translates to CASSIGTGHSNTEAFF.

This clone has more than one count but fewer than ten. The J gene is TRBJ2-7, the V gene TRBV27; 7 bases line up with TRBD1. Germline CDR1 reads MNHEY; CDR2 reads SMNVEV (reference sequence). CDR3 length equals 15 residues. V gave up 5 bases and J gave up 3 bases; unmatched junction bases: 10. The CDR3 region has the DNA TGTGCCAGCAGTATAAAACCTGGGGACAGCTACGAGCAGTACTTC. Its protein product is CASSIKPGDSYEQYF.

The CDR3: CATSYRGTGANVLTF. The CDR3 DNA follows: TGTGCCACCAGCTACAGGGGAACTGGGGCCAACGTCCTGACTTTC. This chain connects TRBV15 to TRBJ2-6, with TRBD1 matching over 7 bases. The CDR3 length is 15 residues. In germline, CDR1 is LNHNV, CDR2 YYDKDF (reference sequence). The V gene end was trimmed by 5 bases and the J gene end by 2 bases; junction bases not matched to a gene: 3.

This clone was found a few times. The genes are TRBV27 and TRBJ1-5, with D unclear. The CDR3 runs 15 residues. The V gene lost 2 bases and the J gene lost 2 bases, with 10 bases spanning the gap. Germline values: CDR1 MNHEY, CDR2 SMNVEV (reference sequence). CDR3 nucleotides: TGTGCCAGCAGTTTACGCCCGTTGGGCAATCAGCCCCAGCATTTT. Its translation: CASSLRPLGNQPQHF.

The chain links TRBV6-6 to TRBJ1-6; unclear D gene. V was trimmed by 2 bases and J by 4 bases, leaving 9 bases between them. The CDR3 is 15 residues long. Per germline, CDR1 MNHNY and CDR2 SVGAGI (reference sequence). The CDR3 nucleotides are TGTGCCAGCAGTTACGTCTGGGGATATAATTCACCCCTCCACTTT. Its protein is CASSYVWGYNSPLHF.

Of note for this clone: At one end the junction does not follow the germline gene, possibly because of a read error. V is TRBV29-1 and J is TRBJ2-3, with D unclear. CDR1 and CDR2 from the germline V gene are SQVTM and ANQGSEA. The CDR3 contains 14 residues. CDR3 amino acids: CSIETGTSTDTQYF. The CDR3 DNA follows: TGCAGCATTGAGACGGGTACTAGCACAGATACGCAGTATTTT.

This sequence joins TRBV5-1 and TRBJ2-3; D perhaps matches TRBD2 (6 bases). The V and J ends lost 4 bases and 2 bases respectively, with 14 bases between them. This CDR3 is 15 amino acids long. CDR1 SGHRS and CDR2 YFSETQ come from the germline V gene. CDR3 protein: CASSVFGGVTDTQYF. As DNA, the CDR3 is TGCGCCAGCAGCGTGTTCGGGGGTGTCACAGATACGCAGTATTTT.

The CDR3 DNA sequence: TGTGCCAGCAGCCAACCCGGGACAGGACGGGAGACCCAGTACTTC. Translated, it gives CASSQPGTGRETQYF. The chain is built from TRBV7-2 and TRBJ2-5, with 8 bases that match TRBD1. The length of the CDR3 is 15 residues. The germline V gene has CDR1 SGHTA and CDR2 FQGNSA. V lost 5 bases and J lost 5; bases outside the gene matches: 10.

The V call is TRBV5-8, the J call TRBJ1-1; D uncertain. V lost 1 base to trimming and J lost 0 bases, with 4 bases between them. Per the germline V gene, CDR1 is SGHTS and CDR2 is YDEGEE. The CDR3 has 13 residues. CDR3 amino acids: CASSLTLNTEAFF. The CDR3 DNA is TGTGCCAGCAGCTTGACACTGAACACTGAAGCTTTCTTT.

The gene calls are TRBV28 and TRBJ1-5; no reliable D call. This CDR3 has 14 amino acids. V lost 3 bases to trimming and J lost 4 bases, with 10 bases between them. Germline V CDR1 and CDR2: MDHEN, SYDVKM. This chain's CDR3 is CASSFLDGNQPQHF. CDR3 in DNA: TGTGCCAGCAGTTTCCTCGACGGTAATCAGCCCCAGCATTTT.

The gene calls are TRBV10-3 and TRBJ1-5; tentatively, D is TRBD1 (5 bases). Per the germline V gene, CDR1 is ENHRY and CDR2 is SYGVKD. This CDR3 spans 16 amino acids. Trimming took 2 bases from V and 0 from J, leaving 11 bases between them. CDR3 region: CAISEGGTSSNQPQHF. CDR3 DNA sequence: TGTGCCATCAGTGAGGGGGGGACCTCTAGCAATCAGCCCCAGCATTTT.

The chain employs TRBV5-1 and TRBJ2-3; 7 nucleotides align to TRBD1. This CDR3 has 16 residues. V lost 4 bases and J lost 1; bases outside the gene matches: 9. Germline V CDR1 and CDR2: SGHRS, YFSETQ. The CDR3 DNA reads TGCGCCAGCAGCCCGGGGACAGACGGACGCACAGATACGCAGTATTTT. As protein: CASSPGTDGRTDTQYF.